This TCR beta chain derives from a study of CD8 T cells in ankylosing spondylitis. Study outcomes and limitations: As reported, disease-linked clones showed significant enrichment in matched ankylosing spondylitis synovial fluid.

This clonotype was seen a few times. Its cognate antigen is unknown. In TCRdb, the 5' RACE reads were re-called with MiXCR into one record per CDR3 protein. Found here are roughly 230,000 distinct CDR3 sequences, roughly 18% of them singletons; the top ten hold approximately 32%. What was sequenced was blood, either unsorted or a sorted T cell fraction (not recorded which). The sequence derives from a male donor with ankylosing spondylitis or in good health (not recorded which).

The CDR3 DNA is TGTGCCAGCAGCCCGGGATGGGAGTGGAACACAGATACGCAGTATTTT. It encodes CASSPGWEWNTDTQYF. This chain links TRBV3-1 with TRBJ2-3; D is perhaps TRBD2 (5 bases). Per germline, CDR1 LGHDT and CDR2 YNNKEL (reference sequence). Trimming stripped 4 bases from V and 2 bases from J, with 16 bases between. The CDR3 is 16 amino acids.